This T cell receptor beta chain was sequenced during a study of shared clonotypes between healthy human individuals. Study findings and constraints: Non-shared clonotypes had lower generation probabilities than those shared by all four donors. Relative to memory subsets, naive subsets generally showed larger estimated richness.

TCRdb keeps only in-frame clones here, not all; method: immunoSEQ multiplex PCR. The sample includes around 350,000 clones, around 79% of them seen just once. After removal of 3 bases from V and 0 bases from J, the junction contained 1 base not matched to a gene. The CDR3 has 14 amino acids. The germline V gene has CDR1 KGHSH and CDR2 LQKENI. In the case of this clone: Its matching antigen is unknown.

Sequenced material: memory CD4+ T cells sorted from blood. Subset described: CD45RA-negative fraction. The chain recombines TRBV18 with TRBJ1-2; TRBD1 agrees at 7 bases. The receptor was derived from a young man in good health. This CDR3 is CASSPGTANYGYTF. The CDR3, as DNA: TGTGCCAGCTCACCCGGGACAGCTAACTATGGCTACACCTTC.